Sequencing of this TCR beta chain was carried out in a study of cytomegalovirus exposure and HLA in healthy donors. Broader study findings: There was a cluster of highly shared sequence variants that was likely a sequencing artifact.

A multiplex PCR was run with 60 Vbeta primers and 13 Jbeta primers. Produced via immunoSEQ multiplex PCR; TCRdb's table is partial and in-frame only. The sample records 90,000 to 100,000 clones, roughly 80% being singletons. CDR3 length: 15 amino acids. Losses at the gene ends were 3 bases for V and 4 bases for J; bases not matched to a gene: 4. Germline CDR1 and CDR2: KGHSH and LQKENI. Of note for this clone: The antigen is undetermined.

The sequence derives from a man between 60 and 75 years old in good health and CMV-seropositive. The chain joins TRBV18 to TRBJ2-1, with TRBD2 matching over 9 bases. The sequenced sample was PBMCs. CDR3 coding DNA: TGTGCCAGCTCACCGCTAGCGGGGATATACAATGAGCAGTTCTTC. This encodes CASSPLAGIYNEQFF.